Described below is a single TCR beta chain sequence and its context. Its antigen is unidentified. CD4+ T cells specific for antigen were expanded with viral peptide pools by the ViraFEST assay before sequencing. Culture proceeded for 9 to 11 days, and CD4+ T cells were then isolated. Having tested negative for nucleocapsid antibodies, the vaccine recipients showed no prior SARS-CoV-2 infection. Germline V CDR1 and CDR2: SGHTA, FQGNSA. V dropped 5 bases and J dropped 4; count of bases not matched to a gene: 9. The CDR3 has 18 residues. The sample originates from a study of vaccination effects on CD4 cells after COVID-19. Across the whole study: Of the BNT162b2 and mRNA-1273 vaccines, participants received two doses of one or the other.

The repertoire was sequenced with immunoSEQ multiplex PCR; TCRdb's copy has only in-frame clones and lacks some. The sample lists 70,000 to 75,000 clones, around three quarters occurring once. Study conclusions and caveats: Recruitment yielded few convalescent patients, and the study had no early post-infection timepoints. Healthy vaccinees had only 1 of 255 vaccine-induced clones cross-react with common cold coronaviruses. Long after vaccination, the clones induced by infection and by vaccine shrank markedly in size.

This material consisted of CD4+ T cells from PBMCs cultured with HCoV-OC43 spike peptides, taken before COVID-19 vaccination. Subset meaning: HCoV-OC43 spike overlapping peptide pool stimulation. The gene calls are TRBV7-2 and TRBJ2-2; 14 bases fit TRBD2. The clonotype originates from a human donor who received a COVID-19 vaccine. CDR3 DNA sequence: TGTGCCAGCAGCAACTCGGGACTAGCGGGGGCCTCCACCGGGGAGCTGTTTTTT. Amino acid sequence: CASSNSGLAGASTGELFF.